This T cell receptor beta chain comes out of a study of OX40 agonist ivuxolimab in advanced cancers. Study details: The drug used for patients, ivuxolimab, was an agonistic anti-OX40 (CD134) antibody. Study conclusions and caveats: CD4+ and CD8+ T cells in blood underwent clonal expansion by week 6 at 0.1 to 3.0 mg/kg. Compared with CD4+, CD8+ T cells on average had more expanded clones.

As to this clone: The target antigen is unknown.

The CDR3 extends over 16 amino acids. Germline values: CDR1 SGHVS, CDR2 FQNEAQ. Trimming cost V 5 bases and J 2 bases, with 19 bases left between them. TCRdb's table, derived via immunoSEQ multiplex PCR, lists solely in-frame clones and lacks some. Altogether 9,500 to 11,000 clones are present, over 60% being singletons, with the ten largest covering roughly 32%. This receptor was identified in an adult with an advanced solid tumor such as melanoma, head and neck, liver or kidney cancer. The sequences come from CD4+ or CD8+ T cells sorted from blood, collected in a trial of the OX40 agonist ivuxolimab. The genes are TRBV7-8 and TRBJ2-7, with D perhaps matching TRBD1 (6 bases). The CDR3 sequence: CASSHLTGLAAYEQYF. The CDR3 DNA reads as TGTGCCAGCAGCCACCTGACAGGTCTGGCGGCCTACGAGCAGTACTTC.